This T cell receptor (beta chain) appears in the sequencing data of a study of Ad26.COV2.S vaccination and SARS-CoV-2 variants. Study as a whole: Sample donor was a member of the COV1001 Ad26.COV2.S trial arm.

The assay was immunoSEQ multiplex PCR, and TCRdb's table has in-frame clones only and misses some. This table has about 680,000 clones, 80% to 90% appearing once. The CDR3 is 16 residues long. Germline V gene data show CDR1 as MNHEY and CDR2 as SMNVEV (reference sequence). After removal of 5 bases from V and 3 bases from J, the junction contained 7 bases not matched to a gene. As for treatment: roughly 20 received Ad26.COV2.S at low or high dose, single or two shots; 5 received placebo; per-sample allocation not given. Material that was analyzed had been drawn on day 63 after the first vaccine or placebo injection.

The source of this sequence is a person aged 18-65 years who received the Ad26.COV2.S COVID-19 vaccine or a placebo. This chain links TRBV27 with TRBJ2-3; 11 bases line up with TRBD2. The input for sequencing was peripheral blood, taken in a trial of Ad26.COV2.S vaccine versus placebo. Written as DNA, the CDR3 is TGTGCCAGCAGTCTTCTGGGACTAGCGGCTACAGATACGCAGTATTTT. Translation gives CASSLLGLAATDTQYF.